This T cell receptor (beta chain) was retrieved from a study of blood T cells in healthy people across ages. Study-level findings and limits: TCR beta diversity was tightly associated with the proportion of naive T cells.

A word on this clonotype: Its antigen is not known.

A J-beta primer mix and a sample-barcoded 5' primer were used in a second PCR of roughly 6 to 11 cycles. TCRdb processed the 5' RACE reads anew with MiXCR; each CDR3 protein has one entry. Seen here are about 1.1 million distinct CDR3 sequences, 35% to 40% observed once, and the top ten hold less than 15%. The CDR3 has 17 amino acids. After removal of 3 bases from V and 1 base from J, the junction contained 10 bases not matched to a gene. Looked up from germline, CDR1 is SGDLS and CDR2 is YYNGEE. This clonotype was obtained from a young man in good health. The sample was blood. The chain carries TRBV9 and TRBJ2-7, with TRBD1 matching 10 bases. The CDR3 spells CASSARSGDRGSYEQYF. Written as DNA, the CDR3 is TGTGCCAGCAGCGCTAGGAGCGGGGACAGGGGATCCTACGAGCAGTACTTC.